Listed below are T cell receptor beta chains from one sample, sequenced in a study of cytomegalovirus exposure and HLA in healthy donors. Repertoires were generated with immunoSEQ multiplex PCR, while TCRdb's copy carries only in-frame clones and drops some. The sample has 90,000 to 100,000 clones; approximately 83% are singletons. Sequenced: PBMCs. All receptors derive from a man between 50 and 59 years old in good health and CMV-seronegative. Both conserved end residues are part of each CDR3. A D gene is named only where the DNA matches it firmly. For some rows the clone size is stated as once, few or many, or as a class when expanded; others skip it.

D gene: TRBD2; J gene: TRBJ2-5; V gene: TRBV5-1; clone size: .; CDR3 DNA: TGCGCCAGCAGCACCGGGACTAGCGGCCTCCAAGAGACCCAGTACTTC; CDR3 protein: CASSTGTSGLQETQYF
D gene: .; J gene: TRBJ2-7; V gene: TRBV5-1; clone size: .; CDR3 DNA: TGCGCCAGCAGACCACCACAGGGCTACGAGCAGTACTTC; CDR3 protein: CASRPPQGYEQYF
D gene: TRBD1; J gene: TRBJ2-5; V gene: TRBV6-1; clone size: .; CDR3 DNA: TGTGCCGGGGCATCGTACAGGGGGATCCAAGAGACCCAGTACTTC; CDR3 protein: CAGASYRGIQETQYF
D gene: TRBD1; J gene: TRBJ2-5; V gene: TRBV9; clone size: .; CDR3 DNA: TGTGCCAGCAGCGGACAGGGGTGGGGTGAGACCCAGTACTTC; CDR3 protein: CASSGQGWGETQYF
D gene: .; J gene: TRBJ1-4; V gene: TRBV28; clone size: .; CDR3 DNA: TGTGCCAGCAGTTTACTAGGGGAAACTAATGAAAAACTGTTTTTT; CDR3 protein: CASSLLGETNEKLFF
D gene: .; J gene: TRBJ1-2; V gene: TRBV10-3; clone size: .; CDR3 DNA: TGTGCCATCAGTGCCAGGGGAGATGGCTATGGCTACACCTTC; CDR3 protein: CAISARGDGYGYTF
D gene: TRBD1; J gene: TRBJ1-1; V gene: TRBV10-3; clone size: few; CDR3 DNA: TGTGCCATCAGTCCAGGGGGCCTGAACACTGAAGCTTTCTTT; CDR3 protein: CAISPGGLNTEAFF
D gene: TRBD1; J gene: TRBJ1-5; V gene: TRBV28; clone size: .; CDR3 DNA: TGTGCCAGCAGTTTCGCCGGGACAGGGGGCAATCAGCCCCAGCATTTT; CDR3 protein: CASSFAGTGGNQPQHF
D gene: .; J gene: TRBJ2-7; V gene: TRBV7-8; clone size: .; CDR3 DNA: TGTGCCAGCAGCTTAGAAGGAGGTAACGAGCAGTACTTC; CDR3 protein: CASSLEGGNEQYF
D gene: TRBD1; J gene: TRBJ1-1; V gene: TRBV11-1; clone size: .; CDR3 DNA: TGTGCCAGCAGCTCGATGACAGGGCGGAACACTGAAGCTTTCTTT; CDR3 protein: CASSSMTGRNTEAFF
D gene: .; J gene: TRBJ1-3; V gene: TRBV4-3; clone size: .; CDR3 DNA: TGCGCCAGCAGCCAAGATTTCCCACAAAGCTCTGGAAACACCATATATTTT; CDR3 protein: CASSQDFPQSSGNTIYF
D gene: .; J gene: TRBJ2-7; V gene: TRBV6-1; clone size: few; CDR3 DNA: TGTGCCAGCAGTGAATTCCGGGGCTACGAGCAGTACTTC; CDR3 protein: CASSEFRGYEQYF
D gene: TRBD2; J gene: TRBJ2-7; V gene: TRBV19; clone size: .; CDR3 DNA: TGTGCCAGTAGTATAAGGCTAGCGGGAACGCTCACCTACGAGCAGTACTTC; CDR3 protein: CASSIRLAGTLTYEQYF
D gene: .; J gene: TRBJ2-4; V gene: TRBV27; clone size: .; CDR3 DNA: TGTGCCAGCAGCTCTGCCACTAGGGCGGGAAACATTCAGTACTTC; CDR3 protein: CASSSATRAGNIQYF
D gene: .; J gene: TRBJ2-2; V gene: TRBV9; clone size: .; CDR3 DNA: TGTGCCAGCAGCGTAGGGCAGGGCGTAGTCGGGGAGCTGTTTTTT; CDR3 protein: CASSVGQGVVGELFF
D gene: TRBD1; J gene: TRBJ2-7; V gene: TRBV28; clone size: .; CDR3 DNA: TGTGCCAGCAGTTCTTCATCCGGGACAGCTCTCTACGAGCAGTACTTC; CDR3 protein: CASSSSSGTALYEQYF
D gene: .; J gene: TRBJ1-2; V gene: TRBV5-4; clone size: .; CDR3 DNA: TGTGCCAGCAGCTTGGGTCAGGGAAGGGCTAACTATGGCTACACCTTC; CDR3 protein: CASSLGQGRANYGYTF
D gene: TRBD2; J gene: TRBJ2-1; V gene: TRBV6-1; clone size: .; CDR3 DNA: TGTGCCAGCAGCCCCGGACTAGGCTACGTCAATGAGCAGTTCTTC; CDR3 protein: CASSPGLGYVNEQFF
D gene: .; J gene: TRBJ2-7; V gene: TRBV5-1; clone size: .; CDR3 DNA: TGCGCCAGCGGCTGGACAGTCTACGAGCAGTACTTC; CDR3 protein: CASGWTVYEQYF
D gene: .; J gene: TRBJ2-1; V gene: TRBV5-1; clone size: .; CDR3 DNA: TGCGCCAGCAGCCAAGGGGGGGGCTACAATGAGCAGTTCTTC; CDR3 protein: CASSQGGGYNEQFF
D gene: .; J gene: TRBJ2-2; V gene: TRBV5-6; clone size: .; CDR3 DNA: TGTGCCAGCAGCTCCCTACGTGGCGGGGAGCTGTTTTTT; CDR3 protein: CASSSLRGGELFF
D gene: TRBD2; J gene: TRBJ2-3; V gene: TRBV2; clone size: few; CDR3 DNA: TGTGCCAGCAGTGATGCGGGAGGTACGCAGTATTTT; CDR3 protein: CASSDAGGTQYF
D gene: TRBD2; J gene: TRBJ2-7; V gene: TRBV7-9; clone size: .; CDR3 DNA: TGTGCCAGCAGCTTAGTACTAGCGGGAGGGGGGATTACCTACGAGCAGTACTTC; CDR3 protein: CASSLVLAGGGITYEQYF
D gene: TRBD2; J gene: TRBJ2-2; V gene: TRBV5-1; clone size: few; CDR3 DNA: TGCGCCAGCATCGGCGGGAGTGGTTCCGGGGAGCTGTTTTTT; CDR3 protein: CASIGGSGSGELFF
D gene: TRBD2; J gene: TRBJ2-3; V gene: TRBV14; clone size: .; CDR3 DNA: TGTGCCAGCAGCCAAGTGGCGGGAGGATGGACAGATACGCAGTATTTT; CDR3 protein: CASSQVAGGWTDTQYF
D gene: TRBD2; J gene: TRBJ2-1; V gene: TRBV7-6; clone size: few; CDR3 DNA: TGTGCCAGCAGCTTACGTCCTAGCGGGAGGGGCAATGAGCAGTTCTTC; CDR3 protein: CASSLRPSGRGNEQFF
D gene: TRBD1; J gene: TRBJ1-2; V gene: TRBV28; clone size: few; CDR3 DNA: TGTGCCAGCAGGGAAACAGGGGAGGATGGCTACACCTTC; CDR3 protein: CASRETGEDGYTF
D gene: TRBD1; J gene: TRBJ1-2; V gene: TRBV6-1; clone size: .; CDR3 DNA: TGTGCCAGCAGCTGGACAGGGGGCAAGGACTATGGCTACCCCTTC; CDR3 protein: CASSWTGGKDYGYPF
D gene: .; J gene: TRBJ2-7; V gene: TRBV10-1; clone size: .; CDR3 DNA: TGCGCCAGCAGTGGACAGGAGAGCTCCTACGAGCAGTACTTC; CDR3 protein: CASSGQESSYEQYF